A selection of T cell receptor beta chains follows, all from one sample in a study of graft-versus-host responses after intestinal transplantation. These TCRs' antigens remain unknown. Data came from immunoSEQ multiplex PCR; TCRdb stores just in-frame clones and leaves some out. The sample records some 64,000 clones, roughly 90% being singletons. The material sequenced was unstimulated CD8+ T cells sorted from spleen or lymph node cells, taken before transplant. The source of these receptors is a human donor who was the organ donor for an intestinal transplant. Each CDR3 is given without its conserved first and last residue. Size values are once, few and many counts, or a class for expanded clones, and some rows have none.

ASSQDRGYTEAF	TRBV4-3	TRBJ1-1	NA
ASSILSGAHTDTQY	TRBV7-9	TRBJ2-3	NA
ASSLLRGGGGEETQY	TRBV7-2	TRBJ2-5	NA
ASSSSGRVSYNEQF	TRBV28	TRBJ2-1	NA
ASSMWEENYEQY	TRBV6-1	TRBJ2-7	NA
ASSPWSRRGWEQY	TRBV5-1	TRBJ2-7	NA
ASSDRTGRDSNQPQH	TRBV6-1	TRBJ1-5	NA
ASSLTSGRASRQF	TRBV5-6	TRBJ2-1	NA
ASSPAPVGTGISGELF	TRBV28	TRBJ2-2	NA
ASSPGVGNIQY	TRBV7-9	TRBJ2-4	NA
ASSQGGPDTQY	TRBV4-1	TRBJ2-3	NA
ASSLAQGIRNTEAF	TRBV13	TRBJ1-1	NA
ASSSRTANTGELF	TRBV28	TRBJ2-2	NA
ASSLETGGTDTQY	TRBV7-2	TRBJ2-3	few
ASSSRGETEAF	TRBV19	TRBJ1-1	NA
ASSLAYRHTGELF	TRBV27	TRBJ2-2	NA
ASSLGLGAGDLNEQF	TRBV7-2	TRBJ2-1	few
ASSVMDRLAGLEGETQY	TRBV9	TRBJ2-5	NA
ASRLTGGTRYEQY	TRBV5-1	TRBJ2-7	NA
SVEEGAHEQY	TRBV29-1	TRBJ2-7	NA
AWSNRGRGTYEQY	TRBV30	TRBJ2-7	NA
ASSEATGGAYEQY	TRBV6-1	TRBJ2-7	few
AWSGQGIGELF	TRBV30	TRBJ2-2	once
ASSHGAGTSGTYEQY	TRBV4-3	TRBJ2-7	NA
ASSLTGGPQPQH	TRBV9	TRBJ1-5	NA
ASSQDWGGLAGLGYEQY	TRBV4-1	TRBJ2-7	NA
ASSLGAWNSLAKNIQY	TRBV7-9	TRBJ2-4	NA
ASSYLGGWSGNTIY	TRBV6-6	TRBJ1-3	NA
ASSESTGLLSGYT	TRBV10-2	TRBJ1-2	NA
ASSPLRLAYNEQF	TRBV14	TRBJ2-1	once
ATSLATSTDAQY	TRBV6-1	TRBJ2-3	NA
SVEDELAGEVYNEQF	TRBV29-1	TRBJ2-1	NA
ASRGAGPQETQY	TRBV11-2	TRBJ2-5	NA
ATSRDPETGLNTEAF	TRBV15	TRBJ1-1	NA
ASSGRDSPYEQY	TRBV9	TRBJ2-7	NA
ASSEWTGAVDSEAF	TRBV6-1	TRBJ1-1	NA
ASSQVKGASSEAF	TRBV4-1	TRBJ1-1	NA
ASSALGQGTNEQF	TRBV9	TRBJ2-1	NA
ASSSGQPKLF	TRBV7-9	TRBJ1-4	NA
ASSYTTRSLAGELF	TRBV27	TRBJ2-2	NA
ASLDASGISRVAGELF	TRBV7-8	TRBJ2-2	NA
ATSRDSPGQGFNEQF	TRBV15	TRBJ2-1	once
ASSTRVAGEQF	TRBV19	TRBJ2-1	NA
ASSLVGVNSEAF	TRBV11-2	TRBJ1-1	NA
ASSLISAQGIVNQPQH	TRBV7-3	TRBJ1-5	NA
ASSLRLAGVTGELF	TRBV28	TRBJ2-2	NA
ASSGQVNTGELF	TRBV6-5	TRBJ2-2	once
ASSETAVNTEAF	TRBV9	TRBJ1-1	once
ASKGMGYEQY	TRBV10-2	TRBJ2-7	few
ASSDFGGSSYEQY	TRBV6-1	TRBJ2-7	NA
ASSLPGLYGYT	TRBV7-9	TRBJ1-2	NA
ASSLSDFNEQF	TRBV16	TRBJ2-1	few
ASSLWGGGYEQY	TRBV5-4	TRBJ2-7	NA
ASSLQGWNYGYT	TRBV18	TRBJ1-2	NA
ASRGQGNQPQH	TRBV6-1	TRBJ1-5	NA